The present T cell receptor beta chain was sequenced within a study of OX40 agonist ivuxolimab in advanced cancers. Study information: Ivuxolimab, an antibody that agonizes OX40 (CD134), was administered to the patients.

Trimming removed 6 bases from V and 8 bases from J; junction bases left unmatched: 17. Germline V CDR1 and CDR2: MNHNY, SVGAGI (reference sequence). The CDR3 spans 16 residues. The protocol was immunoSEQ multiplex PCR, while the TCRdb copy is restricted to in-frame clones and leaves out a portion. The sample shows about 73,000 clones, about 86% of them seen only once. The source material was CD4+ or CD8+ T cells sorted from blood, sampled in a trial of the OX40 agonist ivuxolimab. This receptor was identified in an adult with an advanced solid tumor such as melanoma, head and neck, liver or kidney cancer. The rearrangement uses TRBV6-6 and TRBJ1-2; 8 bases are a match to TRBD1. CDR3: CASSIGQGSAIGGYTF. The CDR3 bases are TGTGCCAGCAGCATCGGACAGGGCTCGGCTATCGGAGGCTACACCTTC.